The 5 T cell receptor beta chains below were found in one sample sequenced in a study of beta chain features in type 1 diabetes. Expressed TCRB transcripts were sequenced because the isolated RNA had all been reverse transcribed beforehand. Sequencing was performed with immunoSEQ multiplex PCR; in TCRdb, only in-frame clones are kept and a portion is missing. The sample has about 220,000 clones, roughly 11% seen once. Sequencing was carried out using central memory CD4+ T cells from blood. The source is a man younger than 30 in good health.

This clone was seen at least ten times. Other DNA sequences within the sample encode an identical CDR3. The chain combines TRBV7-9 with TRBJ2-1, with unresolved D. This CDR3 spans 11 amino acids. V dropped 4 bases and J dropped 6 bases, with 4 bases sitting between them. Germline CDR1 and CDR2: SEHNR and FQNEAQ (reference sequence). CDR3 sequence: CASSSGNEQFF. CDR3 nucleotide sequence: TGTGCCAGCAGCTCCGGCAATGAGCAGTTCTTC.

The chain uses TRBV5-5 and TRBJ2-5; D gene unclear. Germline CDR1 is SGHKS and CDR2 is YYEKEE (reference sequence). V was clipped by 5 bases and J by 2 bases, with 4 bases between them. CDR3 length: 11 amino acids. The CDR3 protein is CASSMQETQYF. The CDR3 DNA reads as TGTGCCAGCAGTATGCAAGAGACCCAGTACTTC.

The CDR3 nucleotides read TGTGCCAGCAGCTTCCGGGACTCCTACGAGCAGTACTTC. Residues: CASSFRDSYEQYF. V usage is TRBV9 and J usage is TRBJ2-7, with TRBD2 as a possible D gene (5 bases). This CDR3 has 13 residues. Trimming left V 4 bases short and J 0 bases short, with 8 bases between. From germline, CDR1 is SGDLS and CDR2 YYNGEE.

This chain links TRBV6-5 with TRBJ2-7; possible D gene TRBD2, 6 bases. The length of the CDR3 is 13 residues. Germline lookup yields CDR1 MNHEY and CDR2 SVGAGI. Trimming removed 2 bases at V and 1 base at J, with 6 bases between. In DNA form, the CDR3 reads TGTGCCAGCAGTTACGGGGGGTCCTACGAGCAGTACTTC. This sequence encodes CASSYGGSYEQYF.

This clone has ten or more counts. J is TRBJ1-5 and V is TRBV30, with 7 bases lining up with TRBD1. The junction had 9 bases not matched to a gene; V was cut back by 3 bases and J by 7 bases. This CDR3 region has 14 residues. From germline, CDR1 is GTSNPN and CDR2 SVGIG (reference sequence). CDR3: CAWSTRQGGQPQHF. The DNA for the CDR3 is TGTGCCTGGAGCACCCGACAGGGAGGACAGCCCCAGCATTTT.